This note documents a single T cell receptor beta chain sequence. This clone appeared once. The antigen it binds to is not known. No clone much larger than this one lies a single base away; base qualities are absent. The data belong to a study of blood T cell repertoires in COVID-19 (dated by TCRdb to about 2020). Regarding the research as a whole: Samples from collaborators originated in the United States, Italy and Spain and spanned both the acute and convalescent phases of COVID-19. The material from the prospective study consisted of cDNA or gDNA derived from T cells, B-cell-depleted T cells, or PBMCs. The dataset comprised deeply sampled blood TCRbeta repertoires from subjects exposed to, actively infected with, or recovered from COVID-19. The samples were drawn from the first 160 participants of the ongoing ImmuneRACE study and from under 1,500 subjects provided by 6 global collaborators. Where available, HLA class I and class II types were taken from metadata supplied by the sample provider and were not determined by assay-based typing. The repertoires were released in a freely available public database meant as a resource for research on the immune response to SARS-CoV-2. The sample metadata nearly always contained a de-identified subject ID, COVID-19 status, age in years and sex.

Beyond this particular receptor, the publication reports: The quantity of clinical and demographic metadata differed by source and by participant and was supplied without curation.

Each collaborating institution followed its own protocols to collect whole blood in K2EDTA tubes. For TCRbeta analysis, collaborators shipped samples in one of three forms: frozen whole blood, isolated PBMCs, or DNA extracted from either of those sample types. TCRbeta CDR3 regions were amplified from genomic DNA by means of the immunoSEQ Assay, a bias-controlled multiplex PCR. Per the source publication's procedure: The number of nucleated cells in each sample was estimated from the amplification of reference gene primers within the assay. Sequence reads were collapsed and filtered to measure the absolute abundance of every unique TCRbeta CDR3 rearrangement. For each sample, productive Simpson clonality was calculated by taking the square root of Simpson's diversity index across productive rearrangements. TCRdb took over this immuneACCESS table, retaining in-frame rearrangements with V and J assigned. Such tables are incomplete; in checked studies, under half of the missing clones stem from an unresolved V gene, and the remainder is unexplained. Clonal size and the V and J genes are those of that table, whereas D and trimming came from the DNA. In all, the sample holds 180,000 or so clones, and around 87% of those were seen once. The ten top clones hold roughly 0.6% of the sample.

The CDR3 starts with the cysteine, ends with the phenylalanine, and has 18 residues. The entry retains the CDR3 DNA only, 54 bases that are in frame from base 1. Trimming at the junction amounts to 4 bases on V and 2 bases on J, and the germline ends lie 24 bases apart. The germline V gene (reference sequence) gives CDR1 as SGHKS and CDR2 as YYEKEE. This sequence uses TRBV5-5 and TRBJ1-2, and the D gene may be TRBD1, 6 bases matching. The TCR sequence derives from a man aged 45-65 years with acute or convalescent COVID-19. Source material: peripheral blood. The CDR3 reads as follows: CASSLNPSRGARNYGYTF. The sequenced DNA: TGTGCCAGCAGCCTCAACCCCTCGCGGGGGGCGCGGAACTATGGCTACACCTTC.